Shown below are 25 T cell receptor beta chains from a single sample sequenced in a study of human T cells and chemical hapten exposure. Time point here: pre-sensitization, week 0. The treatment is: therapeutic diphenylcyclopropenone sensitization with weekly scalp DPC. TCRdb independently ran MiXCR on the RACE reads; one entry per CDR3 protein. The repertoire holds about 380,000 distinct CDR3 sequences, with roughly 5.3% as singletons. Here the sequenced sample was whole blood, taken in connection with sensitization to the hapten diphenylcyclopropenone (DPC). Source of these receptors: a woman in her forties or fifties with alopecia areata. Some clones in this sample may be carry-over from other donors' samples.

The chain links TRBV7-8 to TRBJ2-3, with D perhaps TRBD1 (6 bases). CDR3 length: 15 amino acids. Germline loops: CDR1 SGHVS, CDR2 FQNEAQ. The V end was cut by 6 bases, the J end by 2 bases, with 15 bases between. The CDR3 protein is CASRKYRAPTDTQYF. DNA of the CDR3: TGTGCCAGCAGAAAGTACAGGGCCCCCACAGATACGCAGTATTTT.

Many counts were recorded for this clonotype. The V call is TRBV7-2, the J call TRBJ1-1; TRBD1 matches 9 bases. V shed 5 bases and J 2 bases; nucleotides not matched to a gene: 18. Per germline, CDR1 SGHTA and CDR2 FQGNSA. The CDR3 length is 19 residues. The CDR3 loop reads CASSRRGQGNEVVNTEAFF. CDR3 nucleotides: TGTGCCAGCAGCCGACGGGGACAGGGTAATGAGGTGGTTAACACTGAAGCTTTCTTT.

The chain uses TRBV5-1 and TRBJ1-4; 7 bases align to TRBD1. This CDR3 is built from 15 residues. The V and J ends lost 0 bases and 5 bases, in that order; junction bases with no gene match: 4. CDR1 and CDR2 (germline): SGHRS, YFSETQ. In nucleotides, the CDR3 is TGCGCCAGCAGCTTGGGGGACAGCGAGAATGAAAAACTGTTTTTT. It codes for CASSLGDSENEKLFF.

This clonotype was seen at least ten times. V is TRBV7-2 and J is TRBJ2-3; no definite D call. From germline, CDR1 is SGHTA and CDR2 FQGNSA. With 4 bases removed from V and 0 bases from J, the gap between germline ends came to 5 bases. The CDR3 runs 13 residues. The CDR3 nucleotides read TGTGCCAGCAGCTCAATTAGCACAGATACGCAGTATTTT. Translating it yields CASSSISTDTQYF.

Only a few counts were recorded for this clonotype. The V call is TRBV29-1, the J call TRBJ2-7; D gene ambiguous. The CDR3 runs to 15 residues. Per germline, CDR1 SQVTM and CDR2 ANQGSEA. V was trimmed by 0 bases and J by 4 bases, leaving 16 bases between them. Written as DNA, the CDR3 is TGCAGCGTTGAAGAACCCGGGTCAAGTCCTTACGAGCAGTACTTC. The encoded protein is CSVEEPGSSPYEQYF.

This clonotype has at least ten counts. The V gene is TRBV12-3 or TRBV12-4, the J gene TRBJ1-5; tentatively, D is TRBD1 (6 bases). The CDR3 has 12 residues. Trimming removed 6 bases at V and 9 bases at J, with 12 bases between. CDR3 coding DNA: TGTGCCAGCAGGGATGGGGGCACGCCCCAGCATTTT. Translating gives CASRDGGTPQHF.

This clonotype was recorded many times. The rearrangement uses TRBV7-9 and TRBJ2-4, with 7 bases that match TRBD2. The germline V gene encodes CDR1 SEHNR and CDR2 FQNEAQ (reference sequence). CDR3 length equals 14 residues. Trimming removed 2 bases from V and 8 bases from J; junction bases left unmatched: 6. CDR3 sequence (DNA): TGTGCCAGCAGCTTATTCAGCGGGGCTGACATTCAGTACTTC. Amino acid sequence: CASSLFSGADIQYF. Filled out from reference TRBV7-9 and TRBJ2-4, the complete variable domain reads DTGVSQNPRHKITKRGQNVTFRCDPISEHNRLYWYRQTLGQGPEFLTYFQNEAQLEKSRLLSDRFSAERPKGSFSTLEIQRTEQGDSAMYLCASSLFSGADIQYFGAGTRLSVL.

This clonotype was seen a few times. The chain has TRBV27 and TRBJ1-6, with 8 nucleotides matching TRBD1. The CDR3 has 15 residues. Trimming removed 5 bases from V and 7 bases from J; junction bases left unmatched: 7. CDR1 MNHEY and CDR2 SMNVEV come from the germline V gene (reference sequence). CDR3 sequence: CASSADRGSNSPLHF. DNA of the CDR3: TGTGCCAGCAGTGCAGACAGGGGCTCGAATTCACCCCTCCACTTT.

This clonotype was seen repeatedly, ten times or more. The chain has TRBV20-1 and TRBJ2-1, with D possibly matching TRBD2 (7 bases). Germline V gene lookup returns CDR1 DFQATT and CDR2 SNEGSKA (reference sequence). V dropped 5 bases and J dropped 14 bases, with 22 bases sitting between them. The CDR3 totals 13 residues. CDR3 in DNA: TGCAGTGCTCGTCCAGGGGAGGGCCTCGTAGAGTTCTTC. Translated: CSARPGEGLVEFF.

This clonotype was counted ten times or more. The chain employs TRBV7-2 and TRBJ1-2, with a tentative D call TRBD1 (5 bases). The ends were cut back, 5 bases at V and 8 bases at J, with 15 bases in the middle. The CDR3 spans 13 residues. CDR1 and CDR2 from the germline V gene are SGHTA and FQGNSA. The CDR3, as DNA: TGTGCCAGCAGCGGGACGGTGAAAGGCGGCTACACCTTC. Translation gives CASSGTVKGGYTF. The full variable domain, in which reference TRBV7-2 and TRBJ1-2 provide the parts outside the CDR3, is GAGVSQSPSNKVTEKGKDVELRCDPISGHTALYWYRQSLGQGLEFLIYFQGNSAPDKSGLPSDRFSAERTGGSVSTLTIQRTQQEDSAVYLCASSGTVKGGYTFGSGTRLTVV.

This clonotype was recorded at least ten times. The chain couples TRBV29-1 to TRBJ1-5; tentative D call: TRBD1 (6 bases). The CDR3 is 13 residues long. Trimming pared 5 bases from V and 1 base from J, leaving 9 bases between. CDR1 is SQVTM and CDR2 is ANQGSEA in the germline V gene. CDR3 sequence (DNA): TGCAGCGTTCTTCAGGGGAGCAATCAGCCCCAGCATTTT. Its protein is CSVLQGSNQPQHF. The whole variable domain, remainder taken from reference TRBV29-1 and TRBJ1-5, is SAVISQKPSRDICQRGTSLTIQCQVDSQVTMMFWYRQQPGQSLTLIATANQGSEATYESGFVIDKFPISRPNLTFSTLTVSNMSPEDSSIYLCSVLQGSNQPQHFGDGTRLSIL.

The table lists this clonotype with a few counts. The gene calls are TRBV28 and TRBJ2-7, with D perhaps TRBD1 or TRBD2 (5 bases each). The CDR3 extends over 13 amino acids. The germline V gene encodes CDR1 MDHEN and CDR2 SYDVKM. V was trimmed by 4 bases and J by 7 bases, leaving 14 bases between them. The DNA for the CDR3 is TGTGCCAGCAGTTCCTCGGGACGGTTTGAGCAGTACTTC. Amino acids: CASSSSGRFEQYF.

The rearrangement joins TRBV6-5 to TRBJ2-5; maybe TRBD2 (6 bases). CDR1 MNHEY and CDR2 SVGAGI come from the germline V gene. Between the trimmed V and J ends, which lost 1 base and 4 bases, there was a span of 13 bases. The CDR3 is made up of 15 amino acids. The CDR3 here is CASSYFFGGSETQYF. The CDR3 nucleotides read TGTGCCAGCAGTTACTTCTTCGGGGGATCAGAGACCCAGTACTTC.

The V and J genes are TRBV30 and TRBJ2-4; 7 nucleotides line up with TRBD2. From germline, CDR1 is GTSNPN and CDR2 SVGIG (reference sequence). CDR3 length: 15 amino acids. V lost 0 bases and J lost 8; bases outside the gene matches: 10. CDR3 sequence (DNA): TGTGCCTGGAGTGTATCGGGATTTGGGGGGGACATTCAGTACTTC. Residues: CAWSVSGFGGDIQYF.

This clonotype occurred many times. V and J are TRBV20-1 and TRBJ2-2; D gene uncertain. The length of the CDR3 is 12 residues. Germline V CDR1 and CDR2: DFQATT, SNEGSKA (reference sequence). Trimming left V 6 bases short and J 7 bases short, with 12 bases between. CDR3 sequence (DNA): TGCAGTGCCGCCGATGTGGTCGGGGAGCTGTTTTTT. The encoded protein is CSAADVVGELFF.

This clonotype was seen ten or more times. CDR3: CASSLSVQETQYF. CDR3 coding DNA: TGTGCCAGCAGCTTAAGCGTTCAAGAGACCCAGTACTTC. The V gene is TRBV7-2, the J gene TRBJ2-5; no clear D gene. V was pared by 2 bases and J by 2 bases, with 6 bases between. CDR1 and CDR2 from the germline V gene are SGHTA and FQGNSA. This CDR3 comprises 13 residues.

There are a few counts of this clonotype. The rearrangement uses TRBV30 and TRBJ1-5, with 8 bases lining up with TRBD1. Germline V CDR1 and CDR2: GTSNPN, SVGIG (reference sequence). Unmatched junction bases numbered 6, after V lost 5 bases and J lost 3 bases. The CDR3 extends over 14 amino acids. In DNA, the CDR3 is TGTGCCTGGGACGACAGGGGTATCAATCAGCCCCAGCATTTT. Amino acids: CAWDDRGINQPQHF. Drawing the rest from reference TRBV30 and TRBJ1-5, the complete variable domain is SQTIHQWPATLVQPVGSPLSLECTVEGTSNPNLYWYRQAAGRGLQLLFYSVGIGQISSEVPQNLSASRPQDRQFILSSKKLLLSDSGFYLCAWDDRGINQPQHFGDGTRLSIL.

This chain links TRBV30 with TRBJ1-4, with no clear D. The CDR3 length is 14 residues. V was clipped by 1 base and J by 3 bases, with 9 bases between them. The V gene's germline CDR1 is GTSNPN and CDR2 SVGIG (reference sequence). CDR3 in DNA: TGTGCCTGGAGTGCGGGGAGGGCTAATGAAAAACTGTTTTTT. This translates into CAWSAGRANEKLFF. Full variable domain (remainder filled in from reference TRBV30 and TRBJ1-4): SQTIHQWPATLVQPVGSPLSLECTVEGTSNPNLYWYRQAAGRGLQLLFYSVGIGQISSEVPQNLSASRPQDRQFILSSKKLLLSDSGFYLCAWSAGRANEKLFFGSGTQLSVL.

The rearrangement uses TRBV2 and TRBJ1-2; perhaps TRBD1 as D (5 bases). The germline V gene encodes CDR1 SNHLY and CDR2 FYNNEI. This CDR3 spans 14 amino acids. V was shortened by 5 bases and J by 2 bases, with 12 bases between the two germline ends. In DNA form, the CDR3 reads TGTGCCAGCAGTCCCCTCGGGGGAAACTATGGCTACACCTTC. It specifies CASSPLGGNYGYTF.

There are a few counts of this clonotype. The DNA of the CDR3 is TGTGCCGCACGACCGGGAGCCGAGGGGAGCCAGTACTTC. This encodes CAARPGAEGSQYF. This chain links TRBV10-3 with TRBJ2-5; TRBD2 might be the D (6 bases). V lost 11 bases and J lost 10, with 23 bases in between. Germline V gene data show CDR1 as ENHRY and CDR2 as SYGVKD. This CDR3 contains 13 residues.

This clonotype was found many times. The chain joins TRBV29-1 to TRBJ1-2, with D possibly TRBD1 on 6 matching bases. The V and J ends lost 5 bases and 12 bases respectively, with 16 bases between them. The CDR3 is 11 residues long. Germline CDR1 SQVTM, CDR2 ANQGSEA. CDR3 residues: CSVPSGRGDTF. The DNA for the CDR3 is TGCAGCGTTCCATCTGGTAGGGGGGACACCTTC.

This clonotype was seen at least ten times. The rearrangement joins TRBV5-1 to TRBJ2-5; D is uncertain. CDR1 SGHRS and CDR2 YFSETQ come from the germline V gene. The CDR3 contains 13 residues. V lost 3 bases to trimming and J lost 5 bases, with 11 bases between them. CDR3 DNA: TGCGCCAGCAGCTCCCCTATTGGGGAGACCCAGTACTTC. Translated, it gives CASSSPIGETQYF.

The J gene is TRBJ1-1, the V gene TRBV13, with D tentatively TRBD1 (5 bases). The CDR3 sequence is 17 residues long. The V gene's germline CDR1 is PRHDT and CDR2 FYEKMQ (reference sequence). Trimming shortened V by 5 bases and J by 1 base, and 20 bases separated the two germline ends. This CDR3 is CASSPLPPGTGNTEAFF. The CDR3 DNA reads TGTGCCAGCAGCCCGCTTCCGCCCGGGACGGGGAACACTGAAGCTTTCTTT.

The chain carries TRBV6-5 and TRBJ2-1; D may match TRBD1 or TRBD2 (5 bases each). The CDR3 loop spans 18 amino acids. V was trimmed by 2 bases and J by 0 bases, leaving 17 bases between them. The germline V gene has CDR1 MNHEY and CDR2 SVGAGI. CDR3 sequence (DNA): TGTGCCAGCAGTTACACGGGTCCAGGGACGAGCTCCTACAATGAGCAGTTCTTC. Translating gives CASSYTGPGTSSYNEQFF.

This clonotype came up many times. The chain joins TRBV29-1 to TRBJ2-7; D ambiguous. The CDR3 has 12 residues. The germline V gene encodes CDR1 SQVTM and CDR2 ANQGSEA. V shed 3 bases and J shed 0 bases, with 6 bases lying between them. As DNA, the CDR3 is TGCAGCGTTGAGCAGGACTCCTACGAGCAGTACTTC. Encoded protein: CSVEQDSYEQYF.